The 26 T cell receptor beta chains reported below all come from one sample, sequenced in a study of OX40 agonist ivuxolimab in advanced cancers. Assay used: immunoSEQ multiplex PCR; TCRdb lists only in-frame clones, some missing. The sample lists 73,000 or so clones, roughly 92% seen once, with about 0.42% in the top ten. The sample was CD4+ or CD8+ T cells sorted from blood, taken in a trial of the OX40 agonist ivuxolimab. These receptors originate from an adult with an advanced solid tumor such as melanoma, head and neck, liver or kidney cancer.

The chain is built from TRBV5-1 and TRBJ2-5; D remains unclear. Germline lookup yields CDR1 SGHRS and CDR2 YFSETQ. The CDR3 contains 14 residues. The V and J ends lost 2 bases and 3 bases respectively, with 11 bases between them. This chain's CDR3 is CASSFFGTEETQYF. DNA for the CDR3: TGCGCCAGCAGCTTTTTCGGCACGGAAGAGACCCAGTACTTC. Using reference TRBV5-1 and TRBJ2-5 for the parts outside the CDR3, the full variable domain is KAGVTQTPRYLIKTRGQQVTLSCSPISGHRSVSWYQQTPGQGLQFLFEYFSETQRNKGNFPGRFSGRQFSNSRSEMNVSTLELGDSALYLCASSFFGTEETQYFGPGTRLLVL.

The rearrangement uses TRBV18 and TRBJ2-5; a possible D gene is TRBD1 (5 bases). The germline gives CDR1 KGHSH, CDR2 LQKENI. Trimming left V 1 base short and J 1 base short, with 19 bases between. This CDR3 contains 18 residues. The CDR3 loop reads CASSPRADSDVTQETQYF. The CDR3 coding sequence is TGTGCCAGCTCACCACGGGCCGACAGCGACGTCACCCAAGAGACCCAGTACTTC.

The chain uses TRBV10-3 and TRBJ1-1; no clear D. Germline loops: CDR1 ENHRY, CDR2 SYGVKD. This CDR3 spans 11 amino acids. V was cut by 0 bases and J by 4 bases, with 0 bases left in between. The CDR3 here is CAISESTEAFF. The CDR3, as DNA: TGTGCCATCAGTGAGTCCACTGAAGCTTTCTTT.

V and J are TRBV7-6 and TRBJ1-2; D is perhaps TRBD1 (6 bases). Germline V lookup: CDR1 SGHVS, CDR2 FNYEAQ. The CDR3 length is 17 residues. Trimming took off 5 bases at V and 1 base at J, with 20 bases between the two ends. The CDR3: CASSRGGPGAINYGYTF. The CDR3 DNA is TGTGCCAGCAGCCGAGGGGGGCCAGGTGCGATTAACTATGGCTACACCTTC.

The V call is TRBV5-5, the J call TRBJ1-5, with D perhaps TRBD1 (6 bases). V was cut by 2 bases and J by 7 bases, with 16 bases left in between. The germline V gene encodes CDR1 SGHKS and CDR2 YYEKEE (reference sequence). The CDR3 contains 15 residues. CDR3 sequence (DNA): TGTGCCAGCAGCTTCCGACCGGACAGTCAACAGCCCCAGCATTTT. This codes for CASSFRPDSQQPQHF.

CDR3 in amino acids: CASSPPGTSETQYF. CDR3 coding DNA: TGTGCCAGCAGTCCTCCGGGGACTAGCGAGACCCAGTACTTC. The V call is TRBV7-2, the J call TRBJ2-5, with 9 bases aligning to TRBD2. V dropped 6 bases and J dropped 5; count of bases not matched to a gene: 7. CDR3 length equals 14 residues. The germline V gene has CDR1 SGHTA and CDR2 FQGNSA.

The J gene is TRBJ2-3, the V gene TRBV4-3; D is tentatively TRBD1 or TRBD2 (5 bases each). V dropped 3 bases and J dropped 0 bases, with 10 bases sitting between them. The germline V gene has CDR1 LGHNA and CDR2 YSLEER. CDR3 length: 15 residues. The CDR3 here is CASSQGRASTDTQYF. The CDR3 DNA reads as TGCGCCAGCAGCCAGGGGCGGGCTAGCACAGATACGCAGTATTTT.

The rearrangement joins TRBV10-3 to TRBJ2-3, with TRBD2 identical over 7 bases. Germline trimming cut 5 bases from V and 0 bases from J; bases unmatched to any gene: 5. This CDR3 is 15 amino acids long. In germline, CDR1 is ENHRY, CDR2 SYGVKD. The CDR3 coding sequence is TGTGCCATCAGTATCGGACTAGATAGCACAGATACGCAGTATTTT. Encoded protein: CAISIGLDSTDTQYF.

The chain has TRBV9 and TRBJ1-1, with a possible D match to TRBD1 (5 bases). There are 13 residues in the CDR3. V was shortened by 3 bases and J by 5 bases, with 11 bases between the two germline ends. Looked up from germline, CDR1 is SGDLS and CDR2 is YYNGEE. The CDR3 loop is CASSAGRGTEAFF. The DNA for the CDR3 is TGTGCCAGCAGCGCGGGCCGGGGGACTGAAGCTTTCTTT.

This clone was seen only once. V gene TRBV11-3 combines with J gene TRBJ2-3; D is unresolved. The CDR3 spans 13 residues. The germline gives CDR1 SGHNT, CDR2 YENEEA. The ends were cut back, 0 bases at V and 5 bases at J, with 6 bases in the middle. The CDR3 coding sequence is TGTGCCAGCAGCTTAGATCAGAAAGATACGCAGTATTTT. Its protein product is CASSLDQKDTQYF.

The V gene is TRBV10-3, the J gene TRBJ2-5; 10 nucleotides align to TRBD2. From germline, CDR1 is ENHRY and CDR2 SYGVKD. The CDR3 is made up of 15 amino acids. Trimming at V came to 5 bases and at J to 4 bases, leaving 7 bases not matched to a gene. CDR3 amino acids: CAISQSSGRRETQYF. The CDR3 DNA follows: TGTGCCATCAGTCAGAGTAGCGGGAGGCGAGAGACCCAGTACTTC.

The chain links TRBV5-1 to TRBJ2-3; D unresolved. Trimming left V 4 bases short and J 3 bases short, with 9 bases between. Per germline, CDR1 SGHRS and CDR2 YFSETQ. CDR3 length equals 13 residues. The CDR3: CASSVTETDTQYF. In DNA form, the CDR3 reads TGCGCCAGCAGCGTCACAGAGACAGATACGCAGTATTTT.

The genes are TRBV4-1 and TRBJ2-2, with TRBD2 matching over 12 bases. CDR1 is MGHRA, CDR2 YSYEKL, per germline. J gave up 5 bases and V 4 bases, and 5 bases lay outside the gene matches. The CDR3 loop spans 16 amino acids. The CDR3 loop reads CASSRQTSGRTGELFF. CDR3 sequence (DNA): TGCGCCAGCAGCCGACAGACTAGCGGGAGAACCGGGGAGCTGTTTTTT.

This chain connects TRBV5-1 to TRBJ1-4; D not certain. Germline V gene sequence: CDR1 SGHRS, CDR2 YFSETQ. The germline V and J ends were trimmed by 6 bases and 0 bases, with 15 bases remaining between them. The CDR3 loop spans 16 amino acids. CDR3 DNA sequence: TGCGCCAGCACCCTAGAGGGCGCCGCAACTAATGAAAAACTGTTTTTT. Residues: CASTLEGAATNEKLFF.

As to this clone: This sequence may be a read error, since a much larger clone differs from it by one base. In the same sample, other DNA sequences code for this CDR3. CDR3 sequence reads: CASSLMYSISPHEQYF. In nucleotides, the CDR3 is TGTGCCAGCAGCTTAATGTACTCCATCAGTCCCCACGAGCAGTACTTC. The chain links TRBV7-2 to TRBJ2-7; D uncertain. CDR3 length: 16 residues. V was trimmed by 2 bases and J by 5 bases, leaving 19 bases between them. CDR1 is SGHTA and CDR2 is FQGNSA in the germline V gene.

In this sample, this clone turned up a few times. The chain carries TRBV2 and TRBJ2-7; D is unclear. There are 12 residues in the CDR3. From germline, CDR1 is SNHLY and CDR2 FYNNEI. V shed 6 bases and J shed 3 bases, with 9 bases lying between them. The CDR3 is CASSAFLYEQYF. The CDR3 nucleotides are TGTGCCAGCAGCGCCTTCCTCTACGAGCAGTACTTC.

This clone was detected only a few times. V gene TRBV18 combines with J gene TRBJ2-7; D unclear. This CDR3 has 14 amino acids. V lost 5 bases to trimming and J lost 5 bases, with 16 bases between them. In germline, CDR1 is KGHSH, CDR2 LQKENI. The CDR3 spells CASSTTTLSHEQYF. DNA of the CDR3: TGTGCCAGCTCAACCACTACCCTCAGTCACGAGCAGTACTTC.

The chain couples TRBV7-2 to TRBJ2-2; 10 bases align to TRBD2. Germline V CDR1 and CDR2: SGHTA, FQGNSA. The CDR3 totals 16 residues. The trim removed 5 bases at V and 3 bases at J, leaving 6 bases unmatched. CDR3 region: CASSPAGLAYTGELFF. CDR3 DNA sequence: TGTGCCAGCAGCCCCGCGGGACTAGCGTACACCGGGGAGCTGTTTTTT.

The V and J genes are TRBV25-1 and TRBJ1-2, with 8 nucleotides matching TRBD1. V trimming: 5 bases; J trimming: 4 bases; junction bases outside the gene matches: 3. This CDR3 has 13 amino acids. CDR1 is MGHDK and CDR2 is SYGVNS in the germline V gene. The CDR3 sequence is CASSKGQAYGYTF. DNA for the CDR3: TGTGCCAGCAGTAAGGGACAGGCCTATGGCTACACCTTC.

The chain has TRBV18 and TRBJ2-5, with D hard to call. Germline CDR1 reads KGHSH; CDR2 reads LQKENI. V was cut by 3 bases and J by 2 bases, with 4 bases left in between. The CDR3 covers 12 residues. For the CDR3, the DNA is TGTGCCAGCTCACCCCAACAAGAGACCCAGTACTTC. Translating gives CASSPQQETQYF.

This rearrangement joins TRBV7-2 to TRBJ2-3, with a weak D call TRBD1 (6 bases). The CDR3 totals 17 residues. The V end lost 2 bases, the J end lost 4 bases, and 19 bases lay between the germline ends. The germline CDR1 and CDR2 sequences are SGHTA and FQGNSA. In DNA, the CDR3 is TGTGCCAGCAGCTTAAGGGGGTGGCAGCTTATGTCAGATACGCAGTATTTT. This sequence encodes CASSLRGWQLMSDTQYF.

The V gene is TRBV5-1, the J gene TRBJ2-7; TRBD2 is a possible D gene (6 bases). The CDR3 length is 13 residues. With 0 bases removed from V and 7 bases from J, the gap between germline ends came to 11 bases. Germline CDR1 is SGHRS and CDR2 is YFSETQ. The CDR3 nucleotides are TGCGCCAGCAGCTTGGACGATGGAGGGGAGCAGTACTTC. It yields the protein CASSLDDGGEQYF.

The rearrangement links TRBV11-2 to TRBJ1-1, with no clear D. The CDR3 has 13 residues. Germline CDR1 and CDR2: SGHAT and FQNNGV. Trimming cost V 1 base and J 0 bases, with 3 bases left between them. In nucleotides, the CDR3 is TGTGCCAGCAGCTTAGCAGTGAACACTGAAGCTTTCTTT. Translating it yields CASSLAVNTEAFF.

V and J are TRBV10-3 and TRBJ2-1; 15 positions agree with TRBD2. The germline CDR1 and CDR2 sequences are ENHRY and SYGVKD. V was clipped by 6 bases and J by 6 bases; unmatched bases: 6. There are 16 residues in the CDR3. The CDR3 is CAISRTSGRVGNEQFF. CDR3 DNA sequence: TGTGCCATCAGCCGGACTAGCGGGAGGGTTGGCAATGAGCAGTTCTTC.

The V gene is TRBV11-3, the J gene TRBJ2-5; D may be TRBD1 (6 bases). The DNA end lines up better with TRBJ2-7; the J call may be wrong. The germline V gene encodes CDR1 SGHNT and CDR2 YENEEA. The CDR3 has 16 residues. The CDR3 loop is CASSLDYDRSAYEQYF. In nucleotides, the CDR3 is TGTGCCAGCAGCTTAGACTATGACAGGTCCGCCTACGAGCAGTACTTC.

This chain links TRBV11-3 with TRBJ1-1, with a possible D match to TRBD1 (6 bases). Trimming removed 1 base from V and 5 bases from J, with 11 bases in between. CDR3 size: 14 residues. The germline CDR1 and CDR2 sequences are SGHNT and YENEEA. CDR3 sequence (DNA): TGTGCCAGCAGCTTAGGAGGGGGGCGGACTGAAGCTTTCTTT. Residues: CASSLGGGRTEAFF.